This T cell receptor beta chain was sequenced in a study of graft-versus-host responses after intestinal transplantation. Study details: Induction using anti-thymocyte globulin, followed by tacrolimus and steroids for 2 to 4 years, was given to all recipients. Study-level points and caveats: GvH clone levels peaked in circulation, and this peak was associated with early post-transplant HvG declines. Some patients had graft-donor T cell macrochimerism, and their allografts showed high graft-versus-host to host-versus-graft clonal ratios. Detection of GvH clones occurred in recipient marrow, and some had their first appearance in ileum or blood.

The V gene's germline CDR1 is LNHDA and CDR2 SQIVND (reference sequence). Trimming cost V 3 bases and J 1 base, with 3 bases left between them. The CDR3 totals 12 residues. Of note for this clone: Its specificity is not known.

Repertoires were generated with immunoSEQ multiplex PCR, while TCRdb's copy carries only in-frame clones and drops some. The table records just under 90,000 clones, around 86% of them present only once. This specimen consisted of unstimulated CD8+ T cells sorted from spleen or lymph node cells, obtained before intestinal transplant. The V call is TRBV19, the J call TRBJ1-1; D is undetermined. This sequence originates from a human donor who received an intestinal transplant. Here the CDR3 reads CASSMENTEAFF. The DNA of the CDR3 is TGTGCCAGTAGTATGGAGAACACTGAAGCTTTCTTT.